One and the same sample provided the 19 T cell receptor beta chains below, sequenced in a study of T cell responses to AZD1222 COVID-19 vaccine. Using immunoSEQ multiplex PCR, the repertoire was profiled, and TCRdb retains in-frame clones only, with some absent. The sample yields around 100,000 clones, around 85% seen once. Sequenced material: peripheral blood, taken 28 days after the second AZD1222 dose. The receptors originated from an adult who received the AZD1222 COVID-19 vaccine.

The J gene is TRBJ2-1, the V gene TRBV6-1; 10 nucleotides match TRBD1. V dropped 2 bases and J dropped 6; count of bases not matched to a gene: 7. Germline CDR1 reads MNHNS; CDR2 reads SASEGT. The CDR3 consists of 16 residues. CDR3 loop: CASSESSGQGVNEQFF. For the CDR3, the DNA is TGTGCCAGCAGTGAAAGTTCTGGACAGGGGGTCAATGAGCAGTTCTTC.

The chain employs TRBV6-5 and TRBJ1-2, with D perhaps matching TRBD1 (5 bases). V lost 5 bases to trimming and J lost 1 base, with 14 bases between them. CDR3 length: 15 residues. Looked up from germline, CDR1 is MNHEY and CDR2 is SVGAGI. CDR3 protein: CASSPPGRLNYGYTF. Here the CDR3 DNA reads TGTGCCAGCAGTCCCCCGGGGCGTCTTAACTATGGCTACACCTTC.

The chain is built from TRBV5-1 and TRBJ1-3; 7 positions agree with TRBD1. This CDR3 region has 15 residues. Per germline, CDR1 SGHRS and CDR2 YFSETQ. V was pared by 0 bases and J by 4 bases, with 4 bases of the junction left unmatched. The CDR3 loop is CASSLEGASGNTIYF. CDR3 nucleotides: TGCGCCAGCAGCTTGGAGGGGGCATCCGGAAACACCATATATTTT.

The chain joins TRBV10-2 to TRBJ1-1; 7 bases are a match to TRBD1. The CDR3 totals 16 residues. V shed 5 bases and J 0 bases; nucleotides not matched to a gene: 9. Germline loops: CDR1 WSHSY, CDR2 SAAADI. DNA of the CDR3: TGCGCCAGCAGTCCAGACAGGGCCCGCCTGAACACTGAAGCTTTCTTT. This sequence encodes CASSPDRARLNTEAFF.

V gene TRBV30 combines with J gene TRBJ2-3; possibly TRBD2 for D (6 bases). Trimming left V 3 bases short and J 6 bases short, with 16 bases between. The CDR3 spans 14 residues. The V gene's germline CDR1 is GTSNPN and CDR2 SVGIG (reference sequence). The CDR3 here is CAWRSGRVMDTQYF. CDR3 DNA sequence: TGTGCCTGGAGAAGCGGGCGGGTGATGGATACGCAGTATTTT.

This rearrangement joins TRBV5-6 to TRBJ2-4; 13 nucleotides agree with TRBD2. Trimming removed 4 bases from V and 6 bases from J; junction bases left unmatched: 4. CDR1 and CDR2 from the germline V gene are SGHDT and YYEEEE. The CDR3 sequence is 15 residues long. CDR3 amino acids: CASSLGLAGANIQYF. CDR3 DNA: TGTGCCAGCAGCCTAGGACTAGCGGGAGCAAACATTCAGTACTTC.

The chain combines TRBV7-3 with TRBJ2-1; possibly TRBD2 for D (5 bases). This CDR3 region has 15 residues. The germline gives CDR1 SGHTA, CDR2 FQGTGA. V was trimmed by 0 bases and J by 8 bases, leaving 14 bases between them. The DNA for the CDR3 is TGTGCCAGCAGCTTAACTAGCGACTTAATGGATGAGCAGTTCTTC. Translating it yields CASSLTSDLMDEQFF. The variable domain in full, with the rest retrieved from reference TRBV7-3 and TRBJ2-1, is GAGVSQTPSNKVTEKGKYVELRCDPISGHTALYWYRQSLGQGPEFLIYFQGTGAADDSGLPNDRFFAVRPEGSVSTLKIQRTERGDSAVYLCASSLTSDLMDEQFFGPGTRLTVL.

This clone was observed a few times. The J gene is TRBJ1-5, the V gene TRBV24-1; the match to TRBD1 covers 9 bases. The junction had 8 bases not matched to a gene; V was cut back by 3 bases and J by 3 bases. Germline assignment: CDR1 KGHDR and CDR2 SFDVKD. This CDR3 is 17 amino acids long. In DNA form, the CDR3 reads TGTGCCACCAGTGATAGCCGGGACAGGGCAATCAATCAGCCCCAGCATTTT. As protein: CATSDSRDRAINQPQHF.

CDR3 nucleotide sequence: TGTGCCAGCAGTGCGACAAGGAATCAGCCCCAGCATTTT. Protein: CASSATRNQPQHF. The chain has TRBV6-2 or TRBV6-3 and TRBJ1-5, with unresolved D. This CDR3 is built from 13 residues. With 5 bases removed from V and 4 bases from J, the gap between germline ends came to 9 bases. Germline lookup yields CDR1 MNHEY and CDR2 SVGEGT.

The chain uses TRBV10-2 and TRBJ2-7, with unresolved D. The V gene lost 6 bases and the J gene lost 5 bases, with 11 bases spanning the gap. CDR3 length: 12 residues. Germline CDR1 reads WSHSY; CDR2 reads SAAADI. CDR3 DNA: TGCGCCAGCAGCGGACCCTACAACGAGCAGTACTTC. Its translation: CASSGPYNEQYF.

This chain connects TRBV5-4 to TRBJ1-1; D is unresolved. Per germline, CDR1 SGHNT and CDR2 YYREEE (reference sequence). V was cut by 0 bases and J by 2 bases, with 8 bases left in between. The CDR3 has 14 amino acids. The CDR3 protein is CASSLEARNTEAFF. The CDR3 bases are TGTGCCAGCAGCTTGGAAGCTAGAAACACTGAAGCTTTCTTT.

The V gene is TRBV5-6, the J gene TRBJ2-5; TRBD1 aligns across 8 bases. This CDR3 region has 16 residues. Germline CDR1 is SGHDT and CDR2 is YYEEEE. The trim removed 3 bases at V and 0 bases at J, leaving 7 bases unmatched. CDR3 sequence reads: CASSSPTGADQETQYF. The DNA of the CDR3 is TGTGCCAGCAGCTCCCCGACAGGGGCTGACCAAGAGACCCAGTACTTC.

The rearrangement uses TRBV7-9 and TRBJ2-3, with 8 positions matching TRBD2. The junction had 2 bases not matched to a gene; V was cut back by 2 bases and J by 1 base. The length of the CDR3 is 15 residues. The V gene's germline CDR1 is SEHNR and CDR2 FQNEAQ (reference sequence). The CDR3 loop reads CASSLPGGRTDTQYF. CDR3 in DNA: TGTGCCAGCAGCTTACCGGGGGGGCGCACAGATACGCAGTATTTT.

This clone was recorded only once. As DNA, the CDR3 is TGTGCCATATCGGGGGCCGATGAGCAGTTCTTC. This encodes CAISGADEQFF. J is TRBJ2-1 and V is TRBV10-3; D is tentatively TRBD1 or TRBD2 (6 bases each). V was shortened by 9 bases and J by 8 bases, with 11 bases between the two germline ends. Germline loops: CDR1 ENHRY, CDR2 SYGVKD. The CDR3 sequence is 11 residues long.

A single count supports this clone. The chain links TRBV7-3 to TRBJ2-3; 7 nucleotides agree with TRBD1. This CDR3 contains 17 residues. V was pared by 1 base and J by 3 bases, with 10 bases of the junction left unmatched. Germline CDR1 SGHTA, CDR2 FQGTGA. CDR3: CASSLNPTGKGTDTQYF. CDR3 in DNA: TGTGCCAGCAGCTTAAATCCGACAGGGAAAGGGACAGATACGCAGTATTTT.

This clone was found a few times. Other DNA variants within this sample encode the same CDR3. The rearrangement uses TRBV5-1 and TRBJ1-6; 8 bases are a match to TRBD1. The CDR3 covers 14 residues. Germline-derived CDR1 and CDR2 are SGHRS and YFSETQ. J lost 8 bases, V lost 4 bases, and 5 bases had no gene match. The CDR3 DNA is TGCGCCAGCAGCCTTGGGACAGGTGATTCACCCCTCCACTTT. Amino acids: CASSLGTGDSPLHF.

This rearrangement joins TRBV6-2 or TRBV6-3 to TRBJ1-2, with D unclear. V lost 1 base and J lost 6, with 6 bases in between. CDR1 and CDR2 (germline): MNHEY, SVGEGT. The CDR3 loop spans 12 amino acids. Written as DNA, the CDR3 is TGTGCCAGCAGTTACTTGGAAGATGGCTACACCTTC. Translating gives CASSYLEDGYTF.

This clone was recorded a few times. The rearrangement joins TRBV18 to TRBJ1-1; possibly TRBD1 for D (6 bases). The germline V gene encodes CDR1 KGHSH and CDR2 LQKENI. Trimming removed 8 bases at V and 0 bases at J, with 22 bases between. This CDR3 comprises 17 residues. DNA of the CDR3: TGTGCCAGCGCCCTACAGGGCGGGTTCTTCATGAACACTGAAGCTTTCTTT. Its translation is CASALQGGFFMNTEAFF. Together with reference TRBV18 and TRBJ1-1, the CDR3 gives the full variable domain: NAGVMQNPRHLVRRRGQEARLRCSPMKGHSHVYWYRQLPEEGLKFMVYLQKENIIDESGMPKERFSAEFPKEGPSILRIQQVVRGDSAAYFCASALQGGFFMNTEAFFGQGTRLTVV.

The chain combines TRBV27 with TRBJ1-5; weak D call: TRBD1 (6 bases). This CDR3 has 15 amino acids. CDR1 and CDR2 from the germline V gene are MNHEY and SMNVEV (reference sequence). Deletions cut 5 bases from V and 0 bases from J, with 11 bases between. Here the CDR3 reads CASSPWTVSNQPQHF. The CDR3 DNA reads TGTGCCAGCAGTCCTTGGACAGTTAGCAATCAGCCCCAGCATTTT.